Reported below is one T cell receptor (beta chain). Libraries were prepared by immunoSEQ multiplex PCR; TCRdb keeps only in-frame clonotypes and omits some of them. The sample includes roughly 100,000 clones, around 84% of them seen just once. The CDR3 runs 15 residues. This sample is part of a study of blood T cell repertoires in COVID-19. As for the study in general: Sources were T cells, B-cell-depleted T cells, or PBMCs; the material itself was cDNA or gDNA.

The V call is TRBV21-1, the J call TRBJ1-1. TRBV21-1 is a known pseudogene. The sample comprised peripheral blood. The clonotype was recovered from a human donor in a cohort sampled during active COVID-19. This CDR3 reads CAREGGERGFSEAFF. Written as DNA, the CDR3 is TGTGCCAGGGAAGGGGGGGAGAGGGGATTCTCTGAAGCTTTCTTT.